The 27 T cell receptor beta chains in this list originate from one sample, sequenced in a study of blood T cell repertoires in COVID-19. Generated by immunoSEQ multiplex PCR, the TCRdb table keeps only in-frame clones and is missing some. In the table there are about 200,000 clones, about nine tenths of which are singletons. Input material: peripheral blood. The receptors were gathered from a man younger than 35 with active or convalescent COVID-19.

This chain connects TRBV5-5 to TRBJ2-7; 8 positions agree with TRBD2. After removal of 4 bases from V and 6 bases from J, the junction contained 12 bases not matched to a gene. The CDR3 consists of 15 residues. Germline-derived CDR1 and CDR2 are SGHKS and YYEKEE (reference sequence). The CDR3 DNA follows: TGTGCCAGCAGCCTGATGGGACTAGAGTCGGCCGAGCAGTACTTC. Protein sequence: CASSLMGLESAEQYF.

This chain links TRBV6-6 with TRBJ1-2; D may be TRBD1 (5 bases). CDR1 is MNHNY and CDR2 is SVGAGI in the germline V gene (reference sequence). The CDR3 is made up of 11 amino acids. Trimming cost V 6 bases and J 8 bases, with 10 bases left between them. CDR3 coding DNA: TGTGCCAGCAGAGGGGCGGGAGGCTACACCTTC. Residues: CASRGAGGYTF.

The chain is built from TRBV3-1 (or the pseudogene TRBV3-2) and TRBJ1-2; 9 bases line up with TRBD1. CDR1 is LGHDT, CDR2 YNNKEL, per germline (reference sequence). This CDR3 has 15 residues. Germline trimming cut 4 bases from V and 7 bases from J; bases unmatched to any gene: 10. CDR3 in DNA: TGTGCCAGCAGCCTTACGACAGGGGGTTTCGGTGGCTACACCTTC. This codes for CASSLTTGGFGGYTF.

The V call is TRBV7-2, the J call TRBJ2-7; possible D gene TRBD1, 5 bases. The CDR3 has 15 residues. Germline-derived CDR1 and CDR2 are SGHTA and FQGNSA. The V and J ends lost 6 bases and 3 bases respectively, with 18 bases between them. CDR3 nucleotide sequence: TGTGCCAGCAGTCAGACCCCGACAGTTTACTACGAGCAGTACTTC. It yields the protein CASSQTPTVYYEQYF. Using reference TRBV7-2 and TRBJ2-7 for the parts outside the CDR3, the full variable domain is GAGVSQSPSNKVTEKGKDVELRCDPISGHTALYWYRQSLGQGLEFLIYFQGNSAPDKSGLPSDRFSAERTGGSVSTLTIQRTQQEDSAVYLCASSQTPTVYYEQYFGPGTRLTVT.

The rearrangement joins TRBV15 to TRBJ2-2, with TRBD2 matching over 13 bases. The trim removed 1 base at V and 5 bases at J, leaving 1 base unmatched. From germline, CDR1 is LNHNV and CDR2 YYDKDF (reference sequence). This CDR3 is 16 amino acids long. The CDR3: CATSRGLAGGTGELFF. DNA for the CDR3: TGTGCCACCAGCAGAGGACTAGCGGGAGGTACCGGGGAGCTGTTTTTT.

The chain recombines TRBV7-2 with TRBJ1-1; D is unresolved. Germline V gene sequence: CDR1 SGHTA, CDR2 FQGNSA. V lost 7 bases to trimming and J lost 2 bases, with 14 bases between them. The CDR3 extends over 14 amino acids. CDR3 protein: CASNKQSSNTEAFF. CDR3 DNA: TGTGCCAGCAACAAACAGAGCTCAAACACTGAAGCTTTCTTT.

The J gene is TRBJ2-7, the V gene TRBV10-3, with D possibly TRBD2 on 7 matching bases. The CDR3 extends over 16 amino acids. Per the germline V gene, CDR1 is ENHRY and CDR2 is SYGVKD. V was cut by 7 bases and J by 2 bases, with 21 bases left in between. The CDR3 sequence: CAITPSSGEGAYEQYF. In nucleotides, the CDR3 is TGTGCCATCACTCCCTCTAGCGGAGAGGGGGCCTACGAGCAGTACTTC.

CDR3 sequence: CASSTGDNTEAFF. The CDR3 DNA sequence: TGTGCCAGCAGCACGGGGGATAACACTGAAGCTTTCTTT. The rearrangement uses TRBV6-2 or TRBV6-3 and TRBJ1-1; D is perhaps TRBD1 (5 bases). Per germline, CDR1 MNHEY and CDR2 SVGEGT. The CDR3 totals 13 residues. V gave up 6 bases and J gave up 2 bases, with 10 bases separating them.

V is TRBV3-1 (or the pseudogene TRBV3-2) and J is TRBJ1-3, with a tentative D call TRBD1 (5 bases). Between the trimmed V and J ends, which lost 4 bases and 3 bases, there was a span of 13 bases. Germline CDR1 LGHDT, CDR2 YNNKEL (reference sequence). The CDR3 runs 15 residues. The CDR3 sequence: CASSRQGRRGNTIYF. For the CDR3, the DNA is TGTGCCAGCAGCCGGCAGGGCAGGCGTGGAAACACCATATATTTT.

This rearrangement joins TRBV14 to TRBJ2-5; 13 positions agree with TRBD2. The V segment lost 1 base and the J segment 7 bases; nucleotides outside the gene matches: 3. The CDR3 runs to 15 residues. In germline, CDR1 is SGHDN, CDR2 FVKESK. The CDR3 loop reads CASSQVTSGRGTQYF. The CDR3 nucleotides read TGTGCCAGCAGCCAAGTAACTAGCGGGAGGGGGACCCAGTACTTC.

The chain carries TRBV12-5 and TRBJ2-5; D not certain. In germline, CDR1 is LGHNT, CDR2 FRNRAP. The CDR3 length is 11 residues. V was shortened by 6 bases and J by 1 base, with 3 bases between the two germline ends. CDR3 in amino acids: CASGIQETQYF. The CDR3 DNA is TGTGCTAGTGGCATCCAAGAGACCCAGTACTTC.

The chain couples TRBV19 to TRBJ2-5, with 8 bases aligning to TRBD2. J was trimmed by 4 bases and V by 4 bases; bases with no gene match: 5. Germline CDR1 is LNHDA and CDR2 is SQIVND (reference sequence). The CDR3 has 14 amino acids. The CDR3 DNA is TGTGCCAGTAGTACCCAGCGGGAGTCAGAGACCCAGTACTTC. Its translation is CASSTQRESETQYF.

The chain is built from TRBV7-9 and TRBJ2-7, with D possibly TRBD2 on 6 matching bases. The CDR3 has 18 amino acids. The germline V and J ends were trimmed by 1 base and 5 bases, with 24 bases remaining between them. The germline gives CDR1 SEHNR, CDR2 FQNEAQ (reference sequence). CDR3 sequence reads: CASSLVSLSGETTNEQYF. The CDR3 bases are TGTGCCAGCAGCTTAGTATCCTTGTCGGGGGAGACAACGAACGAGCAGTACTTC.

In nucleotides, the CDR3 is TGTGCCAGCAGCTCTACTGGGACAGGGAAGGATTCACCCCTCCACTTT. Residues: CASSSTGTGKDSPLHF. The chain employs TRBV7-9 and TRBJ1-6, with 9 bases that match TRBD1. CDR3 length: 16 amino acids. Germline lookup yields CDR1 SEHNR and CDR2 FQNEAQ (reference sequence). V was clipped by 4 bases and J by 8 bases; unmatched bases: 9.

This sequence joins TRBV5-1 and TRBJ1-4; the D is unclear. Germline V gene sequence: CDR1 SGHRS, CDR2 YFSETQ. The CDR3 is 14 amino acids. V was cut by 0 bases and J by 5 bases, with 8 bases left in between. As DNA, the CDR3 is TGCGCCAGCAGCTTGGGCGGAGCAAATGAAAAACTGTTTTTT. Residues: CASSLGGANEKLFF.

The rearrangement uses TRBV7-2 and TRBJ2-1; D not resolved. Germline V gene lookup returns CDR1 SGHTA and CDR2 FQGNSA. Trimming left V 3 bases short and J 2 bases short, with 11 bases between. This CDR3 has 15 residues. The CDR3 region has the DNA TGTGCCAGCAGCTTCGGCGGAGCTACCTACAATGAGCAGTTCTTC. Protein sequence: CASSFGGATYNEQFF.

V gene TRBV2 combines with J gene TRBJ1-4; 7 bases are shared with TRBD1. CDR3 length equals 14 residues. Germline V gives CDR1 SNHLY, CDR2 FYNNEI. The V segment lost 3 bases and the J segment 7 bases; nucleotides outside the gene matches: 5. CDR3 loop: CASSEGRTGEKLFF. The CDR3 region has the DNA TGTGCCAGCAGTGAGGGACGGACAGGTGAAAAACTGTTTTTT.

This clone was seen a single time. The chain is built from TRBV4-2 and TRBJ2-7; tentatively, D is TRBD2 (5 bases). CDR1 LGHNA and CDR2 YNFKEQ come from the germline V gene. CDR3 length: 17 amino acids. Trimming shortened V by 4 bases and J by 0 bases, and 19 bases separated the two germline ends. In DNA form, the CDR3 reads TGTGCCAGCAGCCTAATGCTGGCGGGCGCCAGCTCCTACGAGCAGTACTTC. Translated, it gives CASSLMLAGASSYEQYF.

The chain employs TRBV30 and TRBJ1-2, with 10 bases matching TRBD1. The ends lost 4 bases at V and 3 bases at J; junction bases unmatched: 5. CDR3 length: 14 amino acids. Per germline, CDR1 GTSNPN and CDR2 SVGIG (reference sequence). The CDR3 bases are TGTGCCTGGACCTCCGGGACAGGGGACTATGGCTACACCTTC. Its protein product is CAWTSGTGDYGYTF.

The V and J genes are TRBV7-2 and TRBJ2-2, with D possibly matching TRBD2 (6 bases). Germline V gene lookup returns CDR1 SGHTA and CDR2 FQGNSA. The germline V and J ends were trimmed by 3 bases and 1 base, with 9 bases remaining between them. CDR3 size: 15 residues. CDR3 amino acids: CASSFGGKNTGELFF. CDR3 in DNA: TGTGCCAGCAGCTTTGGCGGGAAGAACACCGGGGAGCTGTTTTTT.

The gene calls are TRBV30 and TRBJ1-5; D remains ambiguous. Germline CDR1 GTSNPN, CDR2 SVGIG (reference sequence). This CDR3 comprises 16 residues. The V end was cut by 1 base, the J end by 2 bases, with 15 bases between. CDR3 nucleotides: TGTGCCTGGAGTGAACGACCGGCAGGCGGCAATCAGCCCCAGCATTTT. Amino acids: CAWSERPAGGNQPQHF.

V usage is TRBV9 and J usage is TRBJ1-1; a possible D gene is TRBD1 (5 bases). CDR1 is SGDLS and CDR2 is YYNGEE in the germline V gene. V lost 2 bases and J lost 5, with 13 bases in between. The CDR3 extends over 14 amino acids. The CDR3 DNA reads as TGTGCCAGCAGCGTGGCAGGGATAGGAACTGAAGCTTTCTTT. Amino acids: CASSVAGIGTEAFF.

This clone was seen only once. This rearrangement joins TRBV11-2 to TRBJ2-1; 8 nucleotides line up with TRBD2. The CDR3 is 16 amino acids. V was pared by 5 bases and J by 8 bases, with 14 bases of the junction left unmatched. The germline V gene has CDR1 SGHAT and CDR2 FQNNGV. CDR3 DNA sequence: TGTGCCAGCAGCCCTTGGGGCGGGGGGCCCTCGGATGAGCAGTTCTTC. Protein product: CASSPWGGGPSDEQFF.

This sequence joins TRBV2 and TRBJ1-2; D remains ambiguous. The CDR3 length is 13 residues. V was clipped by 11 bases and J by 1 base, with 14 bases between them. CDR1 and CDR2 from the germline V gene are SNHLY and FYNNEI. In nucleotides, the CDR3 is TGTGCCGGGCAAAAGACTAATAACTATGGCTACACCTTC. This encodes CAGQKTNNYGYTF.

The CDR3 DNA reads TGTGCCAGCAGTGATACTAGTAGACCCACGGATACGCAGTATTTT. This translates into CASSDTSRPTDTQYF. The V and J genes are TRBV6-1 and TRBJ2-3; D may be TRBD2 (5 bases). The germline CDR1 and CDR2 sequences are MNHNS and SASEGT. V lost 3 bases and J lost 6, with 16 bases in between. This CDR3 comprises 15 residues.

The chain couples TRBV6-5 to TRBJ2-7; D perhaps matches TRBD1 (7 bases). CDR3 length: 13 amino acids. V was cut by 11 bases and J by 2 bases, with 16 bases left in between. Looked up from germline, CDR1 is MNHEY and CDR2 is SVGAGI. CDR3: CAHGRGETYEQYF. The CDR3 DNA reads as TGTGCCCACGGCAGGGGGGAAACCTACGAGCAGTACTTC.

The gene calls are TRBV7-9 and TRBJ2-3, with 12 bases aligning to TRBD2. V gave up 3 bases and J gave up 2 bases; unmatched junction bases: 6. Germline loops: CDR1 SEHNR, CDR2 FQNEAQ (reference sequence). The CDR3 sequence is 17 residues long. This chain's CDR3 is CASSLAGLAGDTDTQYF. The DNA for the CDR3 is TGTGCCAGCAGCTTGGCGGGACTAGCGGGTGACACAGATACGCAGTATTTT.